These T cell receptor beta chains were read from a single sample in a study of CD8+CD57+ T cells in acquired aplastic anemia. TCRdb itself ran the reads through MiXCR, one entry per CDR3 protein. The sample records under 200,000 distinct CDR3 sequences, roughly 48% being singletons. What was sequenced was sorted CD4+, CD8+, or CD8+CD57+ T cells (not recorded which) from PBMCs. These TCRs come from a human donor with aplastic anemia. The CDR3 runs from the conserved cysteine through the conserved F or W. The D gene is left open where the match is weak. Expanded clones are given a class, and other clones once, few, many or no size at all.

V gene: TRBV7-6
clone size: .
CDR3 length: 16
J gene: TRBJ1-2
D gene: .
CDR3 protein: CASSLQLSVHDRGYTF
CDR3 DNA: TGTGCCAGCAGCTTACAATTGTCGGTCCACGACCGCGGCTACACCTTC

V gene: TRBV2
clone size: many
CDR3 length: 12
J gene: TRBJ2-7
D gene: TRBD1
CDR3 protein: CASRTGFHEQYF
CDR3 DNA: TGTGCCAGCAGGACAGGGTTTCACGAGCAGTACTTC

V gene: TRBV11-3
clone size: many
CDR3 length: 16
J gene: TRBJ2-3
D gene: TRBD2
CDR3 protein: CASSSSSGGRTDTQYF
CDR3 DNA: TGTGCCAGCAGCTCTAGCAGCGGGGGCCGCACAGATACGCAGTATTTT

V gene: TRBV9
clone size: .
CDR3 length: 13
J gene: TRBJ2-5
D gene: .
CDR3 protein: CASSVGLEETQYF
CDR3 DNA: TGTGCCAGCAGCGTAGGCCTGGAGGAGACCCAGTACTTC

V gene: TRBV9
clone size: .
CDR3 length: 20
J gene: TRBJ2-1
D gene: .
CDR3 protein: CASSVDVGGRAGRHYNEQFF
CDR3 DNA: TGTGCCAGCAGCGTAGACGTAGGAGGTAGGGCTGGACGACACTACAATGAGCAGTTCTTC

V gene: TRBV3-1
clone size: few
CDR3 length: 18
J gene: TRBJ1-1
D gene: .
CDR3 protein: CASSQDPVFMDAITEAFF
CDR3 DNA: TGTGCCAGCAGCCAAGATCCAGTTTTTATGGACGCGATCACTGAAGCTTTCTTT

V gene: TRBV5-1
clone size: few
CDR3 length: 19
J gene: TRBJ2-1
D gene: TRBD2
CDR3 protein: CASSPTRGLAEKLYNEQFF
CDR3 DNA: TGCGCCAGCAGCCCCACGAGGGGTCTAGCGGAAAAGTTATACAATGAGCAGTTCTTC

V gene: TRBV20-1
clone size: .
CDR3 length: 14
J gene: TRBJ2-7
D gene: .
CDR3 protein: CSALDGRHIYEQYF
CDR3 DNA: TGCAGTGCCCTAGACGGCCGCCACATCTACGAGCAGTACTTC

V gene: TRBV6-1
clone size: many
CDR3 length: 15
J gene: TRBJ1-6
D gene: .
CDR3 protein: CASVPEGEGNSPLHF
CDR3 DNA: TGTGCCAGCGTCCCCGAGGGGGAGGGTAATTCACCCCTCCACTTT

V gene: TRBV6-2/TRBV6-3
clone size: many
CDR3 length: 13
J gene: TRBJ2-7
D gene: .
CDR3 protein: CASSYSTGYEQYF
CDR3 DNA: TGTGCCAGCAGTTACTCGACGGGGTACGAGCAGTACTTC

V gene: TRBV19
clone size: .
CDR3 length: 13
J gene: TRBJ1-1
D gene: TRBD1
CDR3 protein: CASSTRGQLNTFF
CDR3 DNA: TGTGCCAGTAGTACTAGGGGACAGCTGAACACTTTCTTT

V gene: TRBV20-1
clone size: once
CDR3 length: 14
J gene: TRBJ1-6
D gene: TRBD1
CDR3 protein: CSAGFGQGNSPLHF
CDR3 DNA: TGCAGTGCTGGGTTTGGACAGGGGAATTCACCCCTCCACTTT

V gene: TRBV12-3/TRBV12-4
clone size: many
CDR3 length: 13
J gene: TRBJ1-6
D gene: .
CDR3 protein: CASSTDASSPLHF
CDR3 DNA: TGTGCCAGCAGTACAGATGCGAGTTCACCCCTCCACTTT

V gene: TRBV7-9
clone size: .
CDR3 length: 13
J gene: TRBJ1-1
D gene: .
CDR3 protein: CASRNQGRTEAFF
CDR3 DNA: TGTGCCAGCAGGAACCAGGGTCGCACTGAAGCTTTCTTT

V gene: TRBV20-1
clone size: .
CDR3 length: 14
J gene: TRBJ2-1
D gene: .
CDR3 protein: CSARAAAGSNEQFF
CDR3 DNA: TGCAGTGCTAGAGCAGCGGCCGGGAGCAATGAGCAGTTCTTC

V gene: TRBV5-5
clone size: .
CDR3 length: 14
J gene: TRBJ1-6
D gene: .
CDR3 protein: CASSLEAVNSPLHF
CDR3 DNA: TGTGCCAGCAGCTTGGAGGCAGTAAATTCACCCCTCCACTTT

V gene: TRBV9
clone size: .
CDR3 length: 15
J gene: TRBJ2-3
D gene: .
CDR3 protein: CASSVDRVRQGEQYF
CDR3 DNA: TGTGCCAGCAGCGTAGACCGGGTGCGCCAGGGTGAGCAGTATTTT

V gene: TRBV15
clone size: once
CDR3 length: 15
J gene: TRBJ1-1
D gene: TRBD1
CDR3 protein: CATSSVTGVSTEAFF
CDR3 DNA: TGTGCCACCAGCAGTGTGACAGGGGTGAGCACTGAAGCTTTCTTT

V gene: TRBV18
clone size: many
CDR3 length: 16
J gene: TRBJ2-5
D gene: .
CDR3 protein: CASSPLVGGYQETQYF
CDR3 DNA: TGTGCCAGCTCACCTCTGGTTGGGGGGTACCAAGAGACCCAGTACTTC

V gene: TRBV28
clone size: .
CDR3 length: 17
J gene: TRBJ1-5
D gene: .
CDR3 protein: CASSRLQGIGSNQPQHF
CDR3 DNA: TGTGCCAGCAGTCGGCTGCAGGGAATTGGAAGCAATCAGCCCCAGCATTTT

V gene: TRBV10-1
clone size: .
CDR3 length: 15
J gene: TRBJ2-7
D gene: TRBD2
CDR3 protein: CASTEGTSGCYEQYF
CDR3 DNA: TGCGCCAGCACCGAGGGGACTAGCGGTTGTTACGAGCAGTACTTC

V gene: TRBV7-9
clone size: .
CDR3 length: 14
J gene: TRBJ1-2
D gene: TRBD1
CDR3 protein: CASSLGDSYDGYTF
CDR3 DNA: TGTGCCAGCAGCTTGGGGGACAGCTACGATGGCTACACCTTC

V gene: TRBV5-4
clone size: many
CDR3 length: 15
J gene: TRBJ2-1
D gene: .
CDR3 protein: CASSLAGTMNNEQFF
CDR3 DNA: TGTGCCAGCAGCTTGGCCGGGACGATGAACAATGAGCAGTTCTTC

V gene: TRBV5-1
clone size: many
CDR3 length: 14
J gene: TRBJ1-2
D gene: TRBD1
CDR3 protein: CASSPRLTGETYTF
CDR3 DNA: TGCGCCAGCAGCCCGCGGCTGACAGGGGAAACCTACACCTTC

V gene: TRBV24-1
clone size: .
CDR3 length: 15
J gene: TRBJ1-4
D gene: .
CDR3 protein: CAISDFGAGSGKLFF
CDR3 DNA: TGTGCCATCAGTGATTTCGGTGCAGGTTCAGGAAAACTGTTTTTT

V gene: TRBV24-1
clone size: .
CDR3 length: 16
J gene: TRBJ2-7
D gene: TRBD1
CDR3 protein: CATSDLYRGHLYEQYF
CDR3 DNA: TGTGCCACCAGTGATTTGTACAGGGGGCATTTATACGAGCAGTACTTC